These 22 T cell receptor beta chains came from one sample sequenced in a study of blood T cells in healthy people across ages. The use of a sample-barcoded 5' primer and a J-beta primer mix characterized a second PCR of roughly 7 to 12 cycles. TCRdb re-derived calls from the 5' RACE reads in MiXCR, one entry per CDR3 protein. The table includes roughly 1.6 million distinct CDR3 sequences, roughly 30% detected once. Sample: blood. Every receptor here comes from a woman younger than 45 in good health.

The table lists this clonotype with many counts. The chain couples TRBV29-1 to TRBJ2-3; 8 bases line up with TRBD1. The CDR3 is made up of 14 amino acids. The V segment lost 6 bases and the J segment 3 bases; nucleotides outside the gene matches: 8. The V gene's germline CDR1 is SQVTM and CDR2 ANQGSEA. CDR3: CSVQGARGTDTQYF. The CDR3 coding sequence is TGCAGCGTCCAGGGGGCGAGGGGGACAGATACGCAGTATTTT.

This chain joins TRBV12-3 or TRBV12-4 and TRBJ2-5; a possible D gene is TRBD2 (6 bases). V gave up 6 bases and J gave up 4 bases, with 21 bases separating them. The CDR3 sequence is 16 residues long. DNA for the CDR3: TGTGCCAGCAGCCCACGCAGGAGGGAGAACCCAGAGACCCAGTACTTC. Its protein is CASSPRRRENPETQYF.

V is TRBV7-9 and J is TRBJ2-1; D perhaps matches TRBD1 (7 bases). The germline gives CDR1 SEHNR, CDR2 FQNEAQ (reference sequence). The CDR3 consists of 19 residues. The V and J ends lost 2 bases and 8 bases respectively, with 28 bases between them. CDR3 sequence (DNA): TGTGCCAGCAGCTTACTCTCGTACTCGGTCCAGGGGGGATTCGATGAGCAGTTCTTC. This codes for CASSLLSYSVQGGFDEQFF.

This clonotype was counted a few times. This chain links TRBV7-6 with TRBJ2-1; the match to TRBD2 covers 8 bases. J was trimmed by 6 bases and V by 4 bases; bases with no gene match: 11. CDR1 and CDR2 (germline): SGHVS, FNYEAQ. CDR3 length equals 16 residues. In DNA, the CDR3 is TGTGCCAGCAGCTCCCTTTGGGGTAGCGGGATCAATGAGCAGTTCTTC. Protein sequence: CASSSLWGSGINEQFF. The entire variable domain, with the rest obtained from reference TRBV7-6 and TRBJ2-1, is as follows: GAGVSQSPRYKVTKRGQDVALRCDPISGHVSLYWYRQALGQGPEFLTYFNYEAQQDKSGLPNDRFSAERPEGSISTLTIQRTEQRDSAMYRCASSSLWGSGINEQFFGPGTRLTVL.

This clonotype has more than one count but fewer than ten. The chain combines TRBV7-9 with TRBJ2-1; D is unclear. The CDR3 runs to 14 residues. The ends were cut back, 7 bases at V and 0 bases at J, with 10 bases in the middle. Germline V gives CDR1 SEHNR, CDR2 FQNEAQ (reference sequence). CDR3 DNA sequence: TGTGCCAGCATCCTTAGCAGCTCCTACAATGAGCAGTTCTTC. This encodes CASILSSSYNEQFF. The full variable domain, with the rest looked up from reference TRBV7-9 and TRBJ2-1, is DTGVSQNPRHKITKRGQNVTFRCDPISEHNRLYWYRQTLGQGPEFLTYFQNEAQLEKSRLLSDRFSAERPKGSFSTLEIQRTEQGDSAMYLCASILSSSYNEQFFGPGTRLTVL.

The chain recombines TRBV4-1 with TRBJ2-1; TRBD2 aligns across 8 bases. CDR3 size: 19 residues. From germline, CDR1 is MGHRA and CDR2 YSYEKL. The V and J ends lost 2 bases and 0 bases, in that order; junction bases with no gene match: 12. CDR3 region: CASSQIWGREDYSYNEQFF. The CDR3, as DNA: TGCGCCAGCAGCCAAATTTGGGGGCGGGAGGACTACTCCTACAATGAGCAGTTCTTC.

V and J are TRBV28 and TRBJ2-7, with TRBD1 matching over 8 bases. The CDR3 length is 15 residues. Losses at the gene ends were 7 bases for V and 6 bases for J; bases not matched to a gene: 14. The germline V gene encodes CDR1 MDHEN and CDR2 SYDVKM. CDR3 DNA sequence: TGTGCCAGCACTCGCCGGCCAGGGGGCCCCTCCGAGCAGTACTTC. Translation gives CASTRRPGGPSEQYF.

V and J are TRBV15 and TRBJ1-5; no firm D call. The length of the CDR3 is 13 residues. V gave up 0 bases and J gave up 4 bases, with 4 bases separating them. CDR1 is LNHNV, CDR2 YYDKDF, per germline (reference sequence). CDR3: CATSREWNQPQHF. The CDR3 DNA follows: TGTGCCACCAGCAGAGAGTGGAATCAGCCCCAGCATTTT.

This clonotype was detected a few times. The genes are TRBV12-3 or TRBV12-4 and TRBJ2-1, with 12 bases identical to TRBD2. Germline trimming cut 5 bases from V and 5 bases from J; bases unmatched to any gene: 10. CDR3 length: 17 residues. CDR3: CASSAGLRTSGNNEQFF. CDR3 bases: TGTGCCAGCAGTGCGGGGCTACGGACTAGCGGGAACAATGAGCAGTTCTTC.

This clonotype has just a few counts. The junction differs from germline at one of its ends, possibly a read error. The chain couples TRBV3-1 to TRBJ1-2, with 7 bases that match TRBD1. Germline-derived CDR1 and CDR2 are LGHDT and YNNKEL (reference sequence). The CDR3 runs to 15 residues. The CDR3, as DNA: TGTACCAGCAGCCAACTTGGGACAGACGATTATGGCTACACCTTC. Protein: CTSSQLGTDDYGYTF. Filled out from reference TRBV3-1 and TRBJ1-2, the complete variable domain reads DTAVSQTPKYLVTQMGNDKSIKCEQNLGHDTMYWYKQDSKKFLKIMFSYNNKELIINETVPNRFSPKSPDKAHLNLHINSLELGDSAVYFCTSSQLGTDDYGYTFGSGTRLTVV.

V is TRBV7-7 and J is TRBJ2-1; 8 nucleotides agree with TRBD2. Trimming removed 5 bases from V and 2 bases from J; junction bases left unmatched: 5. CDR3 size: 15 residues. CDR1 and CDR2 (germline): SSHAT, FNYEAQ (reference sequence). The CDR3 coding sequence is TGTGCCAGCAGCCCCAGACTAGCGCCCTACAATGAGCAGTTCTTC. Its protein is CASSPRLAPYNEQFF.

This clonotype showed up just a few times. The CDR3 DNA reads TGCAGGGCTCCTCCCGGGTGGGGTGAGCAGTTCTTC. This translates into CRAPPGWGEQFF. The chain has TRBV20-1 and TRBJ2-1; no clear D gene. The CDR3 totals 12 residues. Germline assignment: CDR1 DFQATT and CDR2 SNEGSKA (reference sequence).

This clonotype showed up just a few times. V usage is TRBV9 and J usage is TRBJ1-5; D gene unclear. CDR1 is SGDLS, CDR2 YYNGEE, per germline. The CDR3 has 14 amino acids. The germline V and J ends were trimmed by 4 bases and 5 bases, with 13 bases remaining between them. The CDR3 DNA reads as TGTGCCAGCAGCCCAGATGTAGGCTATCAGCCCCAGCATTTT. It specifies CASSPDVGYQPQHF.

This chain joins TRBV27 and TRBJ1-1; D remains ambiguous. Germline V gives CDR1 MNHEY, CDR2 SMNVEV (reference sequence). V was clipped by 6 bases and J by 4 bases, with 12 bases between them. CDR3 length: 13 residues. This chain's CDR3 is CASRNYVGTEAFF. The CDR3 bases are TGTGCCAGCAGAAATTACGTCGGCACTGAAGCTTTCTTT.

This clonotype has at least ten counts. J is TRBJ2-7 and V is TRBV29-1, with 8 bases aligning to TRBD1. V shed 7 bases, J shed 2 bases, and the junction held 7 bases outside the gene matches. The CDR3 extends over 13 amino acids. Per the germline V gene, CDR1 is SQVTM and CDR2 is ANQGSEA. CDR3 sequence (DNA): TGCAGCGCCTCAACGACAGGGGCCTACGAGCAGTACTTC. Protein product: CSASTTGAYEQYF.

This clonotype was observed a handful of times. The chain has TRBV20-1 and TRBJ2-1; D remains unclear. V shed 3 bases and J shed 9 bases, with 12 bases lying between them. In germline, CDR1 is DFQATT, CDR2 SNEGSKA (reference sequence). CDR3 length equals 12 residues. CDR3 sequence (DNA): TGCAGTGCTAGTCGGAGAGCCAGTGAGCAGTTCTTC. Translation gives CSASRRASEQFF.

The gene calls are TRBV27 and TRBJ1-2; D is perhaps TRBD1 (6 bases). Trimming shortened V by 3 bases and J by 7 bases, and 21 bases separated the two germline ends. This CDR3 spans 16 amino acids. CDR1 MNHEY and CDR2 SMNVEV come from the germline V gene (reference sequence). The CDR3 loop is CASSLGQGGIPCGYTF. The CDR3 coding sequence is TGTGCCAGCAGTTTGGGACAAGGAGGGATACCCTGTGGCTACACCTTC.

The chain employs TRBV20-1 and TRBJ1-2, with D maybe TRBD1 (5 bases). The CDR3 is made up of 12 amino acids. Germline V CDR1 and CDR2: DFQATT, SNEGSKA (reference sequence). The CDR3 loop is CRANDPGGGYTF. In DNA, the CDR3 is TGCAGGGCAAACGATCCGGGGGGGGGATACACCTTC.

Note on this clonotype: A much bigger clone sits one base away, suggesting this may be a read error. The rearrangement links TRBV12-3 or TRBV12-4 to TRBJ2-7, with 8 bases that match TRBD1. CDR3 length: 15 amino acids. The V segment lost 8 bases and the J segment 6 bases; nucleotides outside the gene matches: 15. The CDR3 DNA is TGTGCCAGCTTCACCCAGGGGGCGAACCTTCGCGAGCAGTACTTC. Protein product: CASFTQGANLREQYF.

CDR3 amino acids: CASRGGGSVYEQYF. Written as DNA, the CDR3 is TGTGCCAGCAGGGGGGGCGGGAGTGTGTACGAGCAGTACTTC. The J gene is TRBJ2-7, the V gene TRBV28; TRBD2 is a possible D gene (7 bases). V was pared by 6 bases and J by 4 bases, with 16 bases between. Germline assignment: CDR1 MDHEN and CDR2 SYDVKM. The length of the CDR3 is 14 residues. Full variable domain (outside the CDR3, taken from reference TRBV28 and TRBJ2-7): DVKVTQSSRYLVKRTGEKVFLECVQDMDHENMFWYRQDPGLGLRLIYFSYDVKMKEKGDIPEGYSVSREKKERFSLILESASTNQTSMYLCASRGGGSVYEQYFGPGTRLTVT.

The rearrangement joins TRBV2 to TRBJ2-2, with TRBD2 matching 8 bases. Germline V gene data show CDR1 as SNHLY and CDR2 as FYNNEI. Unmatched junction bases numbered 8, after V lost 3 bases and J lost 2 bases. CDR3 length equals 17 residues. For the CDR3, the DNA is TGTGCCAGCAGTGATAGGATGCTAGCGGGTAACACCGGGGAGCTGTTTTTT. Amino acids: CASSDRMLAGNTGELFF. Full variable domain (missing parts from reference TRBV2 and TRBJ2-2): EPEVTQTPSHQVTQMGQEVILRCVPISNHLYFYWYRQILGQKVEFLVSFYNNEISEKSEIFDDQFSVERPDGSNFTLKIRSTKLEDSAMYFCASSDRMLAGNTGELFFGEGSRLTVL.

CDR3 sequence: CASSFGPAAQETQYF. The DNA for the CDR3 is TGTGCCAGCAGCTTTGGCCCGGCAGCTCAAGAGACCCAGTACTTC. The chain carries TRBV11-2 and TRBJ2-5; D is unclear. The CDR3 is 15 residues long. Per the germline V gene, CDR1 is SGHAT and CDR2 is FQNNGV. Trimming removed 3 bases at V and 2 bases at J, with 13 bases between.